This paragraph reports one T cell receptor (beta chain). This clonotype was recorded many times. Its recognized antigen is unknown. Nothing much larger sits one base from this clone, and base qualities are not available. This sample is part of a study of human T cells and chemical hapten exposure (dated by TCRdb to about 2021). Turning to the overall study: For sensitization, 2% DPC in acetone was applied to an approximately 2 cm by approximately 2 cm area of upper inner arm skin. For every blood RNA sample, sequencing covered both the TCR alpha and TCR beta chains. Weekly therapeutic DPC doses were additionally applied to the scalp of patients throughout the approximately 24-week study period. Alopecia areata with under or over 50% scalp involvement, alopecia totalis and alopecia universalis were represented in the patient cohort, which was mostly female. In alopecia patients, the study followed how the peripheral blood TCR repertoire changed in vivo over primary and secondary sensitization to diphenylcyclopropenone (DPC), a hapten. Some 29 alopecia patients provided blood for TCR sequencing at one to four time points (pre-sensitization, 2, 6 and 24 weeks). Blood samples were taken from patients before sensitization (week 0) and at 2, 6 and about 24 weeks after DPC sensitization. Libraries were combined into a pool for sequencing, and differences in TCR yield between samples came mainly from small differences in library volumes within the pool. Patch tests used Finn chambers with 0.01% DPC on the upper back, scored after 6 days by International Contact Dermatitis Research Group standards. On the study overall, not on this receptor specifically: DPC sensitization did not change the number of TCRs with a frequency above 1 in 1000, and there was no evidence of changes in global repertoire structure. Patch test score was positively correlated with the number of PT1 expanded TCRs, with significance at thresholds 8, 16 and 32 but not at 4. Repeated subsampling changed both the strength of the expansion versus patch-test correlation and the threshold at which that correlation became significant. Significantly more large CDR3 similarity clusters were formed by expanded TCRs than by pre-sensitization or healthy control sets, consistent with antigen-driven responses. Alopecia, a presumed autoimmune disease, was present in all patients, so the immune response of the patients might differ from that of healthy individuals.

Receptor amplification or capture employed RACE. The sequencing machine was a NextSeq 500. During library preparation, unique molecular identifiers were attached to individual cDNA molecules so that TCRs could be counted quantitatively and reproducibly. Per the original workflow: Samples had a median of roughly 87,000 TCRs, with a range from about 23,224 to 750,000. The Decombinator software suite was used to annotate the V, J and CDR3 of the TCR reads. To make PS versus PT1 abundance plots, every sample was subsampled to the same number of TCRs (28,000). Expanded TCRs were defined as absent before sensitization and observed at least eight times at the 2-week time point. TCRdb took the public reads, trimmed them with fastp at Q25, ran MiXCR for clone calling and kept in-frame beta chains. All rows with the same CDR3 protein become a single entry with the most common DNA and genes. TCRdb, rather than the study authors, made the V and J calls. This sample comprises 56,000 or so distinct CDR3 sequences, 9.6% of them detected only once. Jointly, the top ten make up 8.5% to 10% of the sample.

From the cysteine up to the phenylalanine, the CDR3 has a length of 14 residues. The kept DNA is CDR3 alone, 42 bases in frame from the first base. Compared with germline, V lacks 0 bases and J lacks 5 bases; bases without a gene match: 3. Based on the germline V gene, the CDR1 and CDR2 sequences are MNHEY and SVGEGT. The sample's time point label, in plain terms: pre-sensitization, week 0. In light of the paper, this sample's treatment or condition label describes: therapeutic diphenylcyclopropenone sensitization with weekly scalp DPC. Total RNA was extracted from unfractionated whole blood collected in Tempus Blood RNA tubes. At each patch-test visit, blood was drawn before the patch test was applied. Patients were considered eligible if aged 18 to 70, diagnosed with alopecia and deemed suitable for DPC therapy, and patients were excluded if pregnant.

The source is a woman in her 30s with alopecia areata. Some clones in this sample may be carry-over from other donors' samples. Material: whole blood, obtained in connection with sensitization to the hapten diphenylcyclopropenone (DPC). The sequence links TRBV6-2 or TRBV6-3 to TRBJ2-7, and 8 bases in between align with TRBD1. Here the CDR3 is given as CASSYSTGQDEQYF. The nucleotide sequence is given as TGTGCCAGCAGTTACTCCACGGGACAGGACGAGCAGTACTTC.